These 22 T cell receptor beta chains were sequenced from one sample in a study of cytomegalovirus exposure and HLA in healthy donors. The PCR contained 60 Vbeta and 13 Jbeta primers. Sequencing used immunoSEQ multiplex PCR; TCRdb keeps in-frame clones, though not all of them. The table records roughly 160,000 clones, around 80% of them present only once. Sequenced sample: PBMCs. The receptor source for this set is a male donor in good health and CMV-seronegative.

The chain combines TRBV4-2 with TRBJ2-5; no firm D call. V was shortened by 0 bases and J by 1 base, with 15 bases between the two germline ends. The CDR3 has 17 amino acids. Per germline, CDR1 LGHNA and CDR2 YNFKEQ. CDR3 sequence reads: CASSQEAQPSFQETQYF. CDR3 coding DNA: TGTGCCAGCAGCCAAGAAGCACAGCCATCCTTCCAAGAGACCCAGTACTTC.

This clone was found a few times. The chain couples TRBV19 to TRBJ1-1; D is unclear. CDR1 is LNHDA, CDR2 SQIVND, per germline (reference sequence). This CDR3 spans 15 amino acids. V was pared by 7 bases and J by 1 base, with 16 bases between. CDR3 DNA: TGTGCCAGTACCCCAAGCCTTCAACCGAACACTGAAGCTTTCTTT. Translation: CASTPSLQPNTEAFF.

The J gene is TRBJ2-2, the V gene TRBV7-9, with a possible D match to TRBD1 (6 bases). Germline V gene data show CDR1 as SEHNR and CDR2 as FQNEAQ (reference sequence). The CDR3 has 12 amino acids. V was pared by 6 bases and J by 9 bases, with 11 bases between. The CDR3 sequence is CASRQTGRELFF. The DNA for the CDR3 is TGTGCCAGCAGGCAAACAGGGCGGGAGCTGTTTTTT.

The genes are TRBV7-8 and TRBJ2-2, with D maybe TRBD2 (5 bases). There are 16 residues in the CDR3. The V gene's germline CDR1 is SGHVS and CDR2 FQNEAQ. V gave up 1 base and J gave up 4 bases, with 13 bases separating them. DNA for the CDR3: TGTGCCAGCAGCTTAGTGGTGGGAGTTATCACCGGGGAGCTGTTTTTT. Its protein is CASSLVVGVITGELFF.

The genes are TRBV15 and TRBJ1-2; TRBD1 matches 9 bases. V was pared by 3 bases and J by 5 bases, with 7 bases of the junction left unmatched. The CDR3 is made up of 15 amino acids. The germline V gene has CDR1 LNHNV and CDR2 YYDKDF (reference sequence). CDR3 sequence (DNA): TGTGCCACCAGCAGTCGTGGACAGGGGCTTTATGGCTACACCTTC. It translates to CATSSRGQGLYGYTF.

V gene TRBV5-1 combines with J gene TRBJ2-1, with a tentative D call TRBD2 (6 bases). Trimming removed 0 bases from V and 1 base from J, with 11 bases in between. The CDR3 runs 16 residues. Germline V gene data show CDR1 as SGHRS and CDR2 as YFSETQ. The CDR3 reads CASSLGTIRSYNEQFF. CDR3 coding DNA: TGCGCCAGCAGCTTGGGGACTATCCGGTCCTACAATGAGCAGTTCTTC.

The chain combines TRBV29-1 with TRBJ2-7, with D uncertain. V lost 4 bases and J 2 bases, leaving 6 bases between the germline ends. The germline V gene has CDR1 SQVTM and CDR2 ANQGSEA. The CDR3 covers 11 residues. For the CDR3, the DNA is TGCAGCGTTGGGCTTCCCTACGAGCAGTACTTC. Translation gives CSVGLPYEQYF.

The chain recombines TRBV28 with TRBJ2-4; the D gene is possibly TRBD1 (6 bases). V was clipped by 6 bases and J by 1 base, with 16 bases between them. The CDR3 runs 16 residues. Germline V gene sequence: CDR1 MDHEN, CDR2 SYDVKM. CDR3 protein: CASSIAGQGAKNIQYF. In DNA form, the CDR3 reads TGTGCCAGCAGCATTGCAGGGCAGGGGGCCAAAAACATTCAGTACTTC.

V is TRBV5-1 and J is TRBJ2-3; 8 nucleotides align to TRBD1. This CDR3 has 16 residues. Trimming at V came to 6 bases and at J to 0 bases, leaving 9 bases not matched to a gene. Germline V gene lookup returns CDR1 SGHRS and CDR2 YFSETQ. DNA for the CDR3: TGCGCCAGCACCGACGGACAGGGTTCAAGCACAGATACGCAGTATTTT. It is translated as CASTDGQGSSTDTQYF.

This chain uses TRBV7-8 with TRBJ2-7; D perhaps matches TRBD2 (5 bases). The CDR3 contains 13 residues. The V end lost 1 base, the J end lost 5 bases, and 9 bases lay between the germline ends. Germline assignment: CDR1 SGHVS and CDR2 FQNEAQ. CDR3 nucleotide sequence: TGTGCCAGCAGCTTAGGTGCCGGGGACGAGCAGTACTTC. Its protein is CASSLGAGDEQYF.

The chain links TRBV10-3 to TRBJ1-2; a possible D gene is TRBD1 (5 bases). The CDR3 is 12 amino acids. Germline-derived CDR1 and CDR2 are ENHRY and SYGVKD. The V end was cut by 3 bases, the J end by 6 bases, with 8 bases between. The CDR3 DNA is TGTGCCATCAGTGAATTGGACAATGGCTACACCTTC. Its translation: CAISELDNGYTF.

The genes are TRBV4-2 and TRBJ1-5; D unresolved. Trimming stripped 0 bases from V and 7 bases from J, with 16 bases between. Germline-derived CDR1 and CDR2 are LGHNA and YNFKEQ. CDR3 length: 16 residues. In DNA form, the CDR3 reads TGTGCCAGCAGCCAAGACGTCGGGTCTAATGGGCAGCCCCAGCATTTT. Its translation is CASSQDVGSNGQPQHF.

This sequence joins TRBV4-3 and TRBJ1-1; TRBD1 matches at 9 bases. The CDR3 loop spans 17 amino acids. Germline CDR1 reads LGHNA; CDR2 reads YSLEER. Trimming at V came to 2 bases and at J to 4 bases, leaving 11 bases not matched to a gene. The CDR3 region has the DNA TGCGCCAGCAGCCAACGGCAACAGGGGGCCCGGGCCACTGAAGCTTTCTTT. Protein: CASSQRQQGARATEAFF.

The rearrangement uses TRBV28 and TRBJ2-7, with D possibly matching TRBD1 (5 bases). Trimming took 3 bases from V and 3 from J, leaving 15 bases between them. This CDR3 is built from 15 residues. Germline V gives CDR1 MDHEN, CDR2 SYDVKM. The CDR3 nucleotides read TGTGCCAGCAGTTTTATCCCTCAGGGCAGCTACGAGCAGTACTTC. Protein: CASSFIPQGSYEQYF.

J is TRBJ2-1 and V is TRBV28; 8 nucleotides agree with TRBD2. The junction had 11 bases not matched to a gene; V was cut back by 6 bases and J by 7 bases. The CDR3 is 15 amino acids. CDR1 MDHEN and CDR2 SYDVKM come from the germline V gene. CDR3 sequence: CASRRGAAQGNEQFF. CDR3 in DNA: TGTGCCAGCAGGCGGGGGGCGGCTCAGGGGAATGAGCAGTTCTTC.

The genes are TRBV5-6 and TRBJ2-3; 10 bases are shared with TRBD2. With V trimmed by 3 bases and J by 6 bases, 4 bases remained unmatched. The CDR3 extends over 14 amino acids. The germline V gene encodes CDR1 SGHDT and CDR2 YYEEEE. The CDR3 bases are TGTGCCAGCAGCTCTGGGACTAGCGTCGATACGCAGTATTTT. It codes for CASSSGTSVDTQYF.

The rearrangement joins TRBV29-1 to TRBJ2-7; possibly TRBD2 for D (5 bases). The CDR3 is made up of 14 amino acids. The germline CDR1 and CDR2 sequences are SQVTM and ANQGSEA. V dropped 3 bases and J dropped 4 bases, with 16 bases sitting between them. The CDR3 DNA reads TGCAGCGTTGAGTCTACAGCGGAAGGGTACGAGCAGTACTTC. Translating gives CSVESTAEGYEQYF.

The chain links TRBV6-6 to TRBJ2-5, with TRBD2 matching over 9 bases. Trimming at V came to 4 bases and at J to 5 bases, leaving 8 bases not matched to a gene. Germline CDR1 reads MNHNY; CDR2 reads SVGAGI (reference sequence). CDR3 length: 15 residues. The CDR3, as DNA: TGTGCCAGCAGTTTTGGGCGGGAGGGGGGGGAGACCCAGTACTTC. Encoded protein: CASSFGREGGETQYF.

The chain employs TRBV6-1 and TRBJ2-5, with 12 nucleotides matching TRBD1. The J call may be mistaken, given a closer DNA end match to TRBJ2-7. The CDR3 spans 15 residues. CDR1 and CDR2 (germline): MNHNS, SASEGT. CDR3 sequence: CASSVGQGASYEQYF. The CDR3 nucleotides read TGTGCCAGCAGTGTGGGACAGGGGGCTTCCTACGAGCAGTACTTC.

This chain links TRBV6-1 with TRBJ2-7; TRBD2 aligns across 7 bases. CDR1 is MNHNS, CDR2 SASEGT, per germline. The CDR3 consists of 16 residues. With 4 bases clipped from V and 0 bases from J, the junction kept 9 bases outside the gene matches. This chain's CDR3 is CASSVRTGTNSYEQYF. CDR3 DNA: TGTGCCAGCAGTGTAAGAACCGGGACTAACTCCTACGAGCAGTACTTC.

The chain links TRBV6-1 to TRBJ2-3, with TRBD2 identical over 8 bases. The CDR3 spans 17 residues. V shed 0 bases, J shed 1 base, and the junction held 6 bases outside the gene matches. Germline CDR1 reads MNHNS; CDR2 reads SASEGT. CDR3 loop: CASSEAQVSGGTDTQYF. Here the CDR3 DNA reads TGTGCCAGCAGTGAAGCGCAAGTTAGCGGGGGCACAGATACGCAGTATTTT.

The chain couples TRBV19 to TRBJ1-1; no definite D call. Trimming cost V 3 bases and J 0 bases, with 11 bases left between them. Germline CDR1 LNHDA, CDR2 SQIVND (reference sequence). This CDR3 has 15 amino acids. In DNA form, the CDR3 reads TGTGCCAGTAGTATGGGCGGGAGATTGAACACTGAAGCTTTCTTT. Residues: CASSMGGRLNTEAFF.